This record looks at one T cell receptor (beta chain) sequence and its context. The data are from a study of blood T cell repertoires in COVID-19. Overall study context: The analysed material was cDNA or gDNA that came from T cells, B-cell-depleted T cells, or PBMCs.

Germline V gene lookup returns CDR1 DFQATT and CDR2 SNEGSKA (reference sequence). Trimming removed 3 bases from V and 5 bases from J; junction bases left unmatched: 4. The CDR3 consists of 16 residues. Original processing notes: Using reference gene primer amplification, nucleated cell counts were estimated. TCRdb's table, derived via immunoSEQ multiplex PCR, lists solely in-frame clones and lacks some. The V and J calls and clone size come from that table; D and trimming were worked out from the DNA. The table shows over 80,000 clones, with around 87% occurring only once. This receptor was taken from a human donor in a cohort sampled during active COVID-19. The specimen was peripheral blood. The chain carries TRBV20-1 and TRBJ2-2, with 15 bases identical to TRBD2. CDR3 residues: CSASGLAGGPTGELFF. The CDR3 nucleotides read TGCAGTGCTAGTGGACTAGCGGGAGGGCCGACCGGGGAGCTGTTTTTT.